Listed below are T cell receptor beta chains from one sample, sequenced in a study of T-cell memory formation after mild COVID-19. TCRdb re-derived calls from the 5' RACE reads in MiXCR, one entry per CDR3 protein. The sample carries approximately 230,000 distinct CDR3 sequences, over 15% recorded once. The sequencing input was PBMCs or a T cell subset sorted from them (not recorded which). These receptors were collected from a man aged 18 to 29 who had mild COVID-19 (a few samples of this study predate the infection). Cell type and time point are not known. Both conserved end residues are part of each CDR3. Each record gives: clone size, D gene, V gene, J gene, CDR3 protein, CDR3 DNA. D genes are given only for firm matches. Size tells how often a clone was seen (once, few, many) or the class of an expanded clone, and some rows leave it out.

many	NA	TRBV11-2	TRBJ1-2	CASSLVPGDGGYTF	TGTGCCAGCAGCTTAGTCCCAGGGGATGGTGGCTACACCTTC
few	NA	TRBV5-1	TRBJ1-1	CASSLGDQGTEAFF	TGCGCCAGCAGCTTGGGTGACCAGGGCACTGAAGCTTTCTTT
few	NA	TRBV6-5	TRBJ2-5	CASRSGAGRQETQYF	TGTGCCAGCAGGTCCGGGGCCGGACGGCAAGAGACCCAGTACTTC
few	NA	TRBV6-5	TRBJ1-3	CASSYAPVGNSVSGNTIYF	TGTGCCAGCAGTTACGCACCAGTAGGCAATTCGGTTTCTGGAAACACCATATATTTT
few	NA	TRBV5-6	TRBJ2-5	CASSLAWGETQYF	TGTGCCAGCAGCTTGGCCTGGGGAGAGACCCAGTACTTC
NA	TRBD2	TRBV4-3	TRBJ2-1	CASSQRTSGLFNEQFF	TGCGCCAGCAGCCAGAGGACTAGCGGCTTATTTAATGAGCAGTTCTTC
many	NA	TRBV10-3	TRBJ1-1	CAVAGTSSGAEAFF	TGTGCCGTTGCCGGGACATCCTCAGGCGCTGAAGCTTTCTTT
NA	NA	TRBV12-3/TRBV12-4	TRBJ1-2	CASSPPRYGYTF	TGTGCCAGCAGCCCCCCTCGTTATGGCTACACCTTC
NA	TRBD1	TRBV19	TRBJ1-5	CASSPRTGAGNQPQHF	TGTGCCAGTAGTCCCCGGACAGGGGCTGGCAATCAGCCCCAGCATTTT
NA	NA	TRBV12-3/TRBV12-4	TRBJ1-6	CASSLDYSPLHF	TGTGCCAGCAGTTTGGACTATTCACCCCTCCACTTT
NA	TRBD1	TRBV5-5	TRBJ1-5	CASSLDRGYSNQPQHF	TGTGCCAGCAGCTTAGACAGGGGATATAGCAATCAGCCCCAGCATTTT
few	NA	TRBV20-1	TRBJ2-3	CSARGPGETDTQYF	TGCAGTGCCCGCGGACCCGGAGAAACAGATACGCAGTATTTT
NA	TRBD1	TRBV28	TRBJ2-1	CASSLVLDRGQSYSLYNEQFF	TGTGCCAGCAGTTTAGTCCTCGACAGGGGCCAGAGCTACTCCCTCTACAATGAGCAGTTCTTC
NA	NA	TRBV12-3/TRBV12-4	TRBJ2-1	CASSSRAGANEQFF	TGTGCCAGCAGTTCCCGGGCGGGGGCGAATGAGCAGTTCTTC
NA	NA	TRBV5-4	TRBJ2-1	CASSRGPSEQFF	TGTGCCAGCAGCCGCGGACCCTCTGAGCAGTTCTTC
NA	TRBD1	TRBV12-3/TRBV12-4	TRBJ2-7	CASSLPGTGGDEQYF	TGTGCCAGCAGTCTGCCCGGGACAGGGGGCGACGAGCAGTACTTC
NA	TRBD2	TRBV4-2	TRBJ2-1	CASSPAGGPNNEQFF	TGTGCCAGCAGCCCAGCGGGAGGGCCTAACAATGAGCAGTTCTTC
few	NA	TRBV5-1	TRBJ1-1	CASSLAPENTEAFF	TGCGCCAGCAGCTTGGCCCCCGAAAACACTGAAGCTTTCTTT
NA	TRBD2	TRBV10-3	TRBJ2-5	CAISVGLAEGETQYF	TGTGCCATCAGTGTCGGACTAGCTGAGGGAGAGACCCAGTACTTC
NA	NA	TRBV5-1	TRBJ1-5	CASSLFSGVDQPQHF	TGCGCCAGCAGCTTGTTCTCAGGGGTCGATCAGCCCCAGCATTTT